The source of this TCR beta chain is a study of T cells in tumors after PD-1 blockade. Trimming took 1 base from V and 7 from J, leaving 17 bases between them. Germline V gene data show CDR1 as SGHTA and CDR2 as FQGNSA. This CDR3 region has 15 residues. Profiling relied on immunoSEQ multiplex PCR, and the TCRdb table lists in-frame clones only, not all of them. Of 61,000 or so clones detected, around 80% appear once; the ten largest clones hold about an eighth. The rearrangement joins TRBV7-2 to TRBJ2-7; D ambiguous. The sequences come from PBMCs, collected before anti-PD-1 treatment. The sequence came from a human donor with basal cell carcinoma. CDR3 sequence: CASSLEGSPVREQYF. The CDR3 region has the DNA TGTGCCAGCAGCTTAGAGGGTAGTCCTGTCAGGGAGCAGTACTTC.